The source of this T cell receptor beta chain is a study of blood T cell repertoires in COVID-19. Clones were read by immunoSEQ multiplex PCR, and TCRdb kept only the in-frame ones, dropping some. The sample comprises 110,000 or so clones, more than 75% of which are singletons, and 3.4% rests with the top ten. V shed 0 bases and J shed 9 bases, with 12 bases lying between them. This CDR3 is built from 14 residues. Germline lookup yields CDR1 MRHNA and CDR2 SNTAGT. The chain uses TRBV6-4 and TRBJ2-1; no firm D call. The TCR comes from a man in his forties with acute or convalescent COVID-19. The sequenced material came from peripheral blood. The CDR3 DNA sequence: TGTGCCAGCAGTGACTCCCTAGAAGGTGGTGAGCAGTTCTTC. It yields the protein CASSDSLEGGEQFF.